This is a list of T cell receptor beta chains from one sample in a study of T cell responses to AZD1222 COVID-19 vaccine. The table came from immunoSEQ multiplex PCR; TCRdb's copy has only in-frame clones and leaves some out. The sample has fewer than 150,000 clones, roughly 88% seen once; the top ten hold 4.5% to 6%. Sample: peripheral blood, taken on day 0 of AZD1222 vaccination. These receptors came from an adult in good health. CDR3s include the opening cysteine and the closing phenylalanine or tryptophan. D genes are given only for firm matches. The size entry is marked missing in some rows and otherwise reads once, few, many or a size class.

V: TRBV6-5; J: TRBJ2-2; D: -; size: -; CDR3: CASSYMENTGELFF; DNA: TGTGCCAGCAGTTACATGGAGAACACCGGGGAGCTGTTTTTT
V: TRBV7-6; J: TRBJ1-1; D: -; size: -; CDR3: CASSSLTGNTEAFF; DNA: TGTGCCAGCAGCTCACTGACAGGGAACACTGAAGCTTTCTTT
V: TRBV6-5; J: TRBJ1-1; D: TRBD1; size: once; CDR3: CASSYSRTGVKTEAFF; DNA: TGTGCCAGCAGTTACTCCCGAACAGGGGTAAAAACTGAAGCTTTCTTT
V: TRBV5-1; J: TRBJ2-5; D: -; size: -; CDR3: CASSWPLGAADQETQYF; DNA: TGCGCCAGCAGCTGGCCGCTCGGGGCCGCGGACCAAGAGACCCAGTACTTC
V: TRBV11-2; J: TRBJ1-6; D: -; size: -; CDR3: CASSLGEQSPLHF; DNA: TGTGCCAGCAGCTTAGGAGAACAGTCACCCCTCCACTTT
V: TRBV6-5; J: TRBJ1-2; D: -; size: -; CDR3: CASRPGAYFYGYTF; DNA: TGTGCCAGCAGACCAGGTGCCTACTTCTATGGCTACACCTTC
V: TRBV28; J: TRBJ1-2; D: -; size: -; CDR3: CASSSPWDYGYTF; DNA: TGTGCCAGCAGTTCCCCCTGGGACTATGGCTACACCTTC
V: TRBV19; J: TRBJ1-2; D: TRBD1; size: -; CDR3: CASSVRDRRGGYTF; DNA: TGTGCCAGTAGTGTCCGGGACAGGCGGGGTGGCTACACCTTC
V: TRBV19; J: TRBJ2-3; D: TRBD2; size: -; CDR3: CASSLGLAGGKRTDTQYF; DNA: TGTGCCAGTAGCCTGGGACTAGCGGGGGGGAAACGCACAGATACGCAGTATTTT
V: TRBV18; J: TRBJ1-6; D: TRBD1; size: -; CDR3: CASSPPGTGKTPLHF; DNA: TGTGCCAGCTCACCTCCCGGGACAGGGAAAACACCCCTCCACTTT
V: TRBV7-2; J: TRBJ1-2; D: -; size: -; CDR3: CASSSGPNYGYTF; DNA: TGTGCCAGCAGCTCCGGACCGAACTATGGCTACACCTTC
V: TRBV25-1; J: TRBJ2-5; D: -; size: -; CDR3: CASSEYGRVVRETQYF; DNA: TGTGCCAGCAGTGAATATGGCAGGGTTGTCCGAGAGACCCAGTACTTC
V: TRBV6-5; J: TRBJ1-2; D: -; size: -; CDR3: CASTKGGAQDYGYTF; DNA: TGTGCCAGCACCAAGGGGGGGGCACAAGACTATGGCTACACCTTC
V: TRBV12-3/TRBV12-4; J: TRBJ1-3; D: TRBD1; size: -; CDR3: CASTDRVGNTIYF; DNA: TGTGCCAGCACCGACAGGGTCGGAAACACCATATATTTT
V: TRBV10-3; J: TRBJ1-1; D: -; size: -; CDR3: CAIRPDGNTEAFF; DNA: TGTGCCATCAGACCGGACGGGAACACTGAAGCTTTCTTT
V: TRBV7-8; J: TRBJ1-2; D: -; size: -; CDR3: CASSNDTSYGYTF; DNA: TGTGCCAGCAGCAACGACACCTCCTATGGCTACACCTTC
V: TRBV4-3; J: TRBJ2-3; D: TRBD2; size: -; CDR3: CASSQDLRGNTDTQYF; DNA: TGCGCCAGCAGCCAGGATTTGCGGGGGAACACAGATACGCAGTATTTT
V: TRBV28; J: TRBJ2-1; D: -; size: once; CDR3: CASSWGLEQFF; DNA: TGTGCCAGCAGTTGGGGGCTGGAGCAGTTCTTC
V: TRBV6-5; J: TRBJ1-5; D: -; size: -; CDR3: CASKANGNQPQHF; DNA: TGTGCCAGCAAAGCCAACGGCAATCAGCCCCAGCATTTT
V: TRBV6-2/TRBV6-3; J: TRBJ2-7; D: -; size: -; CDR3: CASSRTSYEQYF; DNA: TGTGCCAGCAGTCGGACCTCCTACGAGCAGTACTTC
V: TRBV3-1/TRBV3-2; J: TRBJ2-2; D: -; size: once; CDR3: CASIGGPANTGELFF; DNA: TGTGCCAGCATCGGGGGCCCCGCGAACACCGGGGAGCTGTTTTTT
V: TRBV5-6; J: TRBJ2-1; D: TRBD2; size: -; CDR3: CASSLSGGAYNEQFF; DNA: TGTGCCAGCAGCTTGAGCGGGGGGGCCTACAATGAGCAGTTCTTC
V: TRBV29-1; J: TRBJ1-2; D: -; size: -; CDR3: CSATGNTGYTF; DNA: TGCAGCGCCACAGGGAATACTGGCTACACCTTC
V: TRBV4-3; J: TRBJ1-1; D: -; size: -; CDR3: CASSQDFGVTEAFF; DNA: TGCGCCAGCAGCCAAGATTTCGGGGTGACTGAAGCTTTCTTT
V: TRBV29-1; J: TRBJ2-2; D: TRBD2; size: -; CDR3: CSVFGLAGGAAGELFF; DNA: TGCAGCGTTTTCGGACTAGCGGGGGGTGCGGCCGGGGAGCTGTTTTTT
V: TRBV5-1; J: TRBJ2-5; D: -; size: -; CDR3: CASSPGVGIETQYF; DNA: TGCGCCAGCAGCCCTGGAGTTGGGATAGAGACCCAGTACTTC
V: TRBV29-1; J: TRBJ1-2; D: -; size: -; CDR3: CSVYSGAAKGYTF; DNA: TGCAGCGTGTACAGCGGGGCCGCCAAAGGCTACACCTTC
V: TRBV7-2; J: TRBJ2-7; D: TRBD2; size: few; CDR3: CASSPRSGGAGGHYEQYF; DNA: TGTGCCAGCAGCCCCCGTAGCGGGGGGGCCGGAGGGCACTACGAGCAGTACTTC
V: TRBV19; J: TRBJ1-1; D: -; size: -; CDR3: CASTLRTVLNTEAFF; DNA: TGTGCCAGTACCCTGAGGACAGTCCTGAACACTGAAGCTTTCTTT